Sequencing of this T cell receptor beta chain was carried out in a study of blood T cell repertoires in COVID-19. Whole-study context: Researchers got acute and convalescent COVID-19 samples from the United States, Italy and Spain. T cells, B-cell-depleted T cells, or PBMCs supplied cDNA or gDNA.

This clone has a single count. Germline V gene data show CDR1 as SGHNT and CDR2 as YENEEA. The CDR3 sequence is 14 residues long. After removal of 5 bases from V and 5 bases from J, the junction contained 3 bases not matched to a gene. Original methodology: It was from reference gene primer amplification that nucleated cell counts were estimated. This table comes from immunoSEQ multiplex PCR, and its TCRdb copy is limited to in-frame clones, with some not included. V and J calls and clone size come straight from that table; D and trimming were deduced from the DNA. The table shows around 25,000 clones, with about 90% occurring only once.

This TCR was sampled from a human donor with active COVID-19. The donor label of this sample is uncertain. The sequenced material came from peripheral blood. The V call is TRBV11-3, the J call TRBJ2-1; TRBD2 matches at 10 bases. The CDR3 reads CASSPGTSDNEQFF. The CDR3 DNA follows: TGTGCCAGCAGCCCCGGGACTAGCGACAATGAGCAGTTCTTC.